The TCR beta chain under discussion was sequenced for a study of blood T cell repertoires in COVID-19. Study background: Italy, Spain and the United States were the sources of the convalescent and acute COVID-19 samples. T cells, B-cell-depleted T cells, or PBMCs provided the cDNA or gDNA that served as material.

V lost 0 bases to trimming and J lost 9 bases, with 18 bases between them. The germline V gene has CDR1 MDHEN and CDR2 SYDVKM. The CDR3 has 16 residues. In the authors' methods: Amplification from reference gene primers served as the basis for estimated nucleated cell counts. Clones were read by immunoSEQ multiplex PCR, and TCRdb kept only the in-frame ones, dropping some. For V, J and clone size, that table is used; D and trimming come from the DNA. The sample carries under 300,000 clones, about 85% recorded once. This TCR was recovered from a human donor in a cohort sampled during active COVID-19. The gene calls are TRBV28 and TRBJ1-5; TRBD1 is a possible D gene (6 bases). Sequenced material: peripheral blood. The CDR3 DNA follows: TGTGCCAGCAGTTTATGGATAGGACAGACCTTGGGGCCCCAGCATTTT. Translation gives CASSLWIGQTLGPQHF.